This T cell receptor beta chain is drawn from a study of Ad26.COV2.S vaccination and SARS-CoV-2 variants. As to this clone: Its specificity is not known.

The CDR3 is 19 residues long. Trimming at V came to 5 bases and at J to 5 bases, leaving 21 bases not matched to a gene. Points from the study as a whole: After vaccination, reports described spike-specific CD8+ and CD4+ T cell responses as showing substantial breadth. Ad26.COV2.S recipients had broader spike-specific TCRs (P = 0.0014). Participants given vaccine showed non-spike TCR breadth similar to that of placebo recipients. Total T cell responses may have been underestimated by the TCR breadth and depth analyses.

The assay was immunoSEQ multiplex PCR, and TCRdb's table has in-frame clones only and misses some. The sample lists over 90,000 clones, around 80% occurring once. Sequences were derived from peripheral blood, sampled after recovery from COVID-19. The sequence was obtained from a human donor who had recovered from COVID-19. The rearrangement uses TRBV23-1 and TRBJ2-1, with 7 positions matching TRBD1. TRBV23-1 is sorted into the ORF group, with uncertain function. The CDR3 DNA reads TGCGCCAGCAGTAAAGGGATGAGCCGGGACAGTAGATTTCACAATGAGCAGTTCTTC. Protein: CASSKGMSRDSRFHNEQFF.